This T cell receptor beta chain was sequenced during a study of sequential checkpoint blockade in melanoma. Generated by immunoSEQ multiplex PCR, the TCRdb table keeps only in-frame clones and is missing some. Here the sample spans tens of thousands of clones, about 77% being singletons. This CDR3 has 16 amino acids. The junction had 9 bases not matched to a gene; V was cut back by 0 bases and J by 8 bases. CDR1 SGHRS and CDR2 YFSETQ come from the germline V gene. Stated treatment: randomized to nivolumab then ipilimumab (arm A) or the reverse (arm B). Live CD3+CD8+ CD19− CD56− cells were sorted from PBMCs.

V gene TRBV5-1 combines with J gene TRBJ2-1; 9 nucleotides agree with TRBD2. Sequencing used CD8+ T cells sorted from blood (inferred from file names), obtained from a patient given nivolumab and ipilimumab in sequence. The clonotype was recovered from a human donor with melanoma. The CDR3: CASSLEVSGSLDEQFF. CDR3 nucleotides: TGCGCCAGCAGCTTGGAGGTTAGCGGGAGTTTGGATGAGCAGTTCTTC.